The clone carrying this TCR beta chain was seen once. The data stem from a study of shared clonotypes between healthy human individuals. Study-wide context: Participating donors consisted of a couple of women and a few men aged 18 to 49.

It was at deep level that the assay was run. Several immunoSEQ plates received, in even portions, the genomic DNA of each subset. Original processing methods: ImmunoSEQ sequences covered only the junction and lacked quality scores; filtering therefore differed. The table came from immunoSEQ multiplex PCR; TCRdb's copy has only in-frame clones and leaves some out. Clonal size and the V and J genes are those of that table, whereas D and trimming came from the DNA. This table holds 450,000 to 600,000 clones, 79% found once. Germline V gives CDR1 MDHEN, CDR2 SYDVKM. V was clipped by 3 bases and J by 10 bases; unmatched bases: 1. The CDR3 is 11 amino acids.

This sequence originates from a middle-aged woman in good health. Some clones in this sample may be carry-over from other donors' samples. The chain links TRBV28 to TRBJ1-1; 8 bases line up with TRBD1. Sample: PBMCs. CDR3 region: CASSLTGVAFF. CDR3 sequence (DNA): TGTGCCAGCAGTTTGACAGGGGTAGCTTTCTTT.